The rows below give T cell receptor beta chains drawn from one sample of a study of blood T cells in healthy people across ages. Each CDR3 protein gets one entry after TCRdb re-called the 5' RACE reads with MiXCR. Of about a million distinct CDR3 sequences listed, roughly 52% were seen once; the top ten hold 10% to 15%. The sequencing input was blood. These receptors all come from a young man in good health. Both conserved end residues are part of each CDR3. Each record gives: D gene, V gene, clone size, J gene, CDR3 DNA, CDR3 protein. A D gene is named only where the DNA matches it firmly. The listing skips clone size in some rows; elsewhere it reads once, few, many or a size class.

>NA|TRBV12-3/TRBV12-4|NA|TRBJ1-2
TGTGCCAGCAGCCCGGGACTCCGGACGAGCTACACCTTC
CASSPGLRTSYTF
>NA|TRBV5-1|NA|TRBJ2-7
TGCGCCAGCAGCTCCGGGACTCAAGTCGAGCAGTACTTC
CASSSGTQVEQYF
>NA|TRBV28|NA|TRBJ2-2
TGTGCCAGCAACACCGCCGCCCTTGTTAACACCGGGGAGCTGTTTTTT
CASNTAALVNTGELFF
>TRBD2|TRBV9|NA|TRBJ2-3
TGTGCCAGCAGCGTAATTGGACTAGCGGGGGATACGCAGTATTTT
CASSVIGLAGDTQYF
>NA|TRBV10-3|few|TRBJ2-3
TGTGCCATCAGTGAGTATAATAGCGGAGCCACAGATACGCAGTATTTT
CAISEYNSGATDTQYF
>TRBD2|TRBV6-6|NA|TRBJ2-2
TGTGCCAGCAGTTACGGTAGCGGGAATCCCACCGGGGAGCTGTTTTTT
CASSYGSGNPTGELFF
>NA|TRBV5-1|NA|TRBJ2-2
TGCGCCAGCAGCAACTCCGGGGACCGACGAACCGGGGAGCTGTTTTTT
CASSNSGDRRTGELFF
>NA|TRBV12-3/TRBV12-4|NA|TRBJ2-3
TGTGCCAGCAGTTTAGCCTGGGCGCAGTATTTT
CASSLAWAQYF
>NA|TRBV4-3|few|TRBJ2-1
TGCGCCAGCAGCCAAGAACAGGGTTGGGATGAGCAGTTCTTC
CASSQEQGWDEQFF
>NA|TRBV30|NA|TRBJ1-4
TGTGCCTGGAGTTCTGGCAGGGTAGAAAAACTGTTTTTT
CAWSSGRVEKLFF
>TRBD1|TRBV10-3|NA|TRBJ2-7
TGTGCCAGCGCCGGACAGGCGTCCTACGAGCAGTACTTC
CASAGQASYEQYF
>TRBD2|TRBV20-1|NA|TRBJ2-3
TGCAGTGCTGGAGGACTAGCGGCGAGCACAGATACGCAGTATTTT
CSAGGLAASTDTQYF
>TRBD1|TRBV7-2|NA|TRBJ2-3
TGTGCCAGCAGCTTAGACCCGGGACAGGGGGCGGCAGATACGCAGTATTTT
CASSLDPGQGAADTQYF
>NA|TRBV6-6|once|TRBJ2-3
TGTGCCAGTTGTGCATCTGGGGAGCAGTACTTT
CASCASGEQYF